Below are 30 T cell receptor beta chains sequenced from a single sample in a study of multiple sclerosis patients with progressive multifocal leukoencephalopathy. Time point denoted: time of PML onset. Clones were sequenced by immunoSEQ multiplex PCR, and TCRdb holds only the in-frame ones, with some missing. The sample holds about 32,000 clones, roughly 87% seen once. The material was PBMCs, obtained from a patient treated with natalizumab. The receptors originated from a woman in her thirties or forties with progressive multifocal leukoencephalopathy.

V is TRBV7-8 and J is TRBJ2-3, with TRBD2 matching over 9 bases. Germline CDR1 reads SGHVS; CDR2 reads FQNEAQ. The V segment lost 1 base and the J segment 3 bases; nucleotides outside the gene matches: 5. The CDR3 consists of 16 residues. The CDR3 bases are TGTGCCAGCAGCTTAGATAGCGGGGGAGGTACAGATACGCAGTATTTT. Amino acids: CASSLDSGGGTDTQYF.

The V call is TRBV11-3, the J call TRBJ1-6; D is unresolved. Germline V lookup: CDR1 SGHNT, CDR2 YENEEA. This CDR3 has 13 amino acids. V was shortened by 0 bases and J by 7 bases, with 4 bases between the two germline ends. DNA for the CDR3: TGTGCCAGCAGCTTAGAGGAGAATTCACCCCTCCACTTT. This translates into CASSLEENSPLHF.

This clone came up once. Because the CDR3 is missing its conserved closing phenylalanine or tryptophan, this is likely a read error. No DNA is shown, since the ends of the CDR3 on it are uncertain; the CDR3 is the one TCRdb lists. The V gene is TRBV11-3, the J gene TRBJ2-7; the table's D gene call, TRBD1, was not cross checked with the DNA. Germline V gene data show CDR1 as SGHNT and CDR2 as YENEEA. From its first to its last residue, the CDR3 has 10 amino acids. The CDR3 sequence: CASSLGTAPL.

V gene TRBV6-5 combines with J gene TRBJ1-2, with D uncertain. Trimming shortened V by 2 bases and J by 8 bases, and 15 bases separated the two germline ends. Germline CDR1 MNHEY, CDR2 SVGAGI. This CDR3 contains 14 residues. CDR3 nucleotide sequence: TGTGCCAGCAGTTACCGGGAGGTTTCGGGGGGCTACACCTTC. Amino acid sequence: CASSYREVSGGYTF.

In its sample, this clone was seen once. V gene TRBV7-2 combines with J gene TRBJ1-1; the D is unclear. V lost 8 bases to trimming and J lost 0 bases, with 13 bases between them. The CDR3 has 14 amino acids. The germline CDR1 and CDR2 sequences are SGHTA and FQGNSA. CDR3 DNA sequence: TGTGCCAGCTGCTATCATATGGTGAACACTGAAGCTTTCTTT. Its protein product is CASCYHMVNTEAFF. Combining the CDR3 with reference TRBV7-2 and TRBJ1-1 gives the whole variable domain GAGVSQSPSNKVTEKGKDVELRCDPISGHTALYWYRQSLGQGLEFLIYFQGNSAPDKSGLPSDRFSAERTGGSVSTLTIQRTQQEDSAVYLCASCYHMVNTEAFFGQGTRLTVV.

The chain couples TRBV11-2 to TRBJ1-2; no definite D call. From germline, CDR1 is SGHAT and CDR2 FQNNGV. This CDR3 is 17 amino acids long. Trimming left V 1 base short and J 8 bases short, with 23 bases between. The chain's CDR3 is CASSLGGRASIGLGYTF. Here the CDR3 DNA reads TGTGCCAGCAGCTTAGGGGGAAGGGCCAGTATCGGGTTAGGCTACACCTTC. Looking up the rest from reference TRBV11-2 and TRBJ1-2 gives the full variable domain: EAGVAQSPRYKIIEKRQSVAFWCNPISGHATLYWYQQILGQGPKLLIQFQNNGVVDDSQLPKDRFSAERLKGVDSTLKIQPAKLEDSAVYLCASSLGGRASIGLGYTFGSGTRLTVV.

V gene TRBV4-3 combines with J gene TRBJ2-6; D gene uncertain. CDR1 LGHNA and CDR2 YSLEER come from the germline V gene. V lost 0 bases, J lost 1 base, and 7 bases lay in between. This CDR3 spans 16 amino acids. CDR3 coding DNA: TGCGCCAGCAGCCAAGACAGGTCATCTGGGGCCAACGTCCTGACTTTC. Protein product: CASSQDRSSGANVLTF.

This clone came up once. The chain employs TRBV6-7 and TRBJ2-1, with 7 bases lining up with TRBD1. TRBV6-7 is sorted into the ORF group, with uncertain function. The CDR3 loop spans 12 amino acids. Trimming at V came to 5 bases and at J to 11 bases, leaving 6 bases not matched to a gene. The CDR3 nucleotides are TGTGCCAGCAGTCGGTGGACAGGCCAGCAGTTCTTC. Translation: CASSRWTGQQFF.

The chain uses TRBV7-3 and TRBJ2-7; no reliable D call. This CDR3 is built from 12 residues. The germline V gene encodes CDR1 SGHTA and CDR2 FQGTGA. V lost 6 bases and J 3 bases, leaving 9 bases between the germline ends. The CDR3 DNA follows: TGTGCCAGCAGGTCGCCTGACTACGAGCAGTACTTC. Translated: CASRSPDYEQYF.

This clone was seen only once. The chain is built from TRBV5-1 and TRBJ1-2; tentative D call: TRBD1 (6 bases). V was pared by 0 bases and J by 6 bases, with 12 bases between. Germline values: CDR1 SGHRS, CDR2 YFSETQ. CDR3 length equals 14 residues. This chain's CDR3 is CASSLGGTSDGYTF. CDR3 in DNA: TGCGCCAGCAGCTTGGGCGGGACATCGGATGGCTACACCTTC.

The chain has TRBV29-1 and TRBJ2-3, with D perhaps given as TRBD1 or TRBD2 (5 bases each). With 7 bases removed from V and 4 bases from J, the gap between germline ends came to 9 bases. This CDR3 is 11 amino acids long. Germline V gives CDR1 SQVTM, CDR2 ANQGSEA. In DNA, the CDR3 is TGCAGCGCGGGGCACGCAGATACGCAGTATTTT. Translation gives CSAGHADTQYF.

The J gene is TRBJ1-1, the V gene TRBV11-3; D is undetermined. The CDR3 extends over 19 amino acids. Trimming shortened V by 0 bases and J by 1 base, and 21 bases separated the two germline ends. Germline CDR1 SGHNT, CDR2 YENEEA. DNA for the CDR3: TGTGCCAGCAGCTTAGATTCGGGAGGGAGTGTGAGTGGGAACACTGAAGCTTTCTTT. Amino acids: CASSLDSGGSVSGNTEAFF. The entire variable domain, with the rest obtained from reference TRBV11-3 and TRBJ1-1, is as follows: EAGVVQSPRYKIIEKKQPVAFWCNPISGHNTLYWYLQNLGQGPELLIRYENEEAVDDSQLPKDRFSAERLKGVDSTLKIQPAELGDSAVYLCASSLDSGGSVSGNTEAFFGQGTRLTVV.

J is TRBJ2-5 and V is TRBV29-1; D not certain. Trimming took off 7 bases at V and 5 bases at J, with 20 bases between the two ends. The germline V gene has CDR1 SQVTM and CDR2 ANQGSEA. The length of the CDR3 is 14 residues. The CDR3 DNA reads TGCAGCGCTGGACCCCGATCTGGGTTGGAGACCCAGTACTTC. This gives the protein CSAGPRSGLETQYF.

The CDR3 nucleotides are TGTGCCAGCACCACCGAATTAGGGCGATACTACGAGCAGTACTTC. This translates into CASTTELGRYYEQYF. The chain is built from TRBV5-5 and TRBJ2-7; no clear D gene. CDR1 is SGHKS, CDR2 YYEKEE, per germline (reference sequence). The V and J ends lost 6 bases and 3 bases respectively, with 19 bases between them. The CDR3 sequence is 15 residues long.

The rearrangement uses TRBV10-2 and TRBJ1-4; tentative D call: TRBD1 (6 bases). Trimming cost V 3 bases and J 3 bases, with 11 bases left between them. This CDR3 region has 15 residues. Looked up from germline, CDR1 is WSHSY and CDR2 is SAAADI. CDR3 sequence (DNA): TGCGCCAGCAGTGACTCGGGACACTCTAATGAAAAACTGTTTTTT. This encodes CASSDSGHSNEKLFF.

The chain has TRBV9 and TRBJ2-7; D gene uncertain. Germline CDR1 and CDR2: SGDLS and YYNGEE. V was clipped by 3 bases and J by 6 bases, with 10 bases between them. CDR3 size: 12 residues. CDR3 protein: CASSDGFLEQYF. DNA for the CDR3: TGTGCCAGCAGCGATGGCTTTCTCGAGCAGTACTTC.

This chain uses TRBV4-3 with TRBJ2-2, with D unclear. The CDR3 has 13 amino acids. V was clipped by 0 bases and J by 3 bases, with 2 bases between them. Germline CDR1 LGHNA, CDR2 YSLEER. The chain's CDR3 is CASSQEYTGELFF. CDR3 in DNA: TGCGCCAGCAGCCAAGAGTACACCGGGGAGCTGTTTTTT.

This clone has just a few counts. The CDR3 region has the DNA TGCGCCAGCAGCTTGGCGGAGGTAGATACGCAGTATTTT. Protein sequence: CASSLAEVDTQYF. V and J are TRBV5-1 and TRBJ2-3; tentative D call: TRBD2 (5 bases). The CDR3 runs to 13 residues. From germline, CDR1 is SGHRS and CDR2 YFSETQ. V lost 0 bases to trimming and J lost 5 bases, with 7 bases between them.

The chain's CDR3 is CASSPGKGGIDTQYF. The CDR3 nucleotides are TGTGCCAGCAGCCCTGGGAAAGGGGGGATTGATACGCAGTATTTT. The chain combines TRBV11-3 with TRBJ2-3; D might be TRBD1 or TRBD2, each matching 6 bases. Trimming removed 5 bases from V and 6 bases from J, with 18 bases in between. This CDR3 has 15 residues. Germline V gene data show CDR1 as SGHNT and CDR2 as YENEEA. Full variable domain (remainder filled in from reference TRBV11-3 and TRBJ2-3): EAGVVQSPRYKIIEKKQPVAFWCNPISGHNTLYWYLQNLGQGPELLIRYENEEAVDDSQLPKDRFSAERLKGVDSTLKIQPAELGDSAVYLCASSPGKGGIDTQYFGPGTRLTVL.

The J gene is TRBJ2-2, the V gene TRBV4-3; D is tentatively TRBD1 or TRBD2 (5 bases each). This CDR3 is built from 18 residues. The V end was cut by 2 bases, the J end by 3 bases, with 19 bases between. The germline CDR1 and CDR2 sequences are LGHNA and YSLEER. In DNA, the CDR3 is TGCGCCAGCAGCCAACTGTGGAAGGGGAGTTCGGACACCGGGGAGCTGTTTTTT. Its protein is CASSQLWKGSSDTGELFF.

This clone was seen more than once but under ten times. The chain employs TRBV19 and TRBJ1-2, with D hard to call. Per germline, CDR1 LNHDA and CDR2 SQIVND (reference sequence). The CDR3 sequence is 15 residues long. V lost 3 bases, J lost 1 base, and 12 bases lay in between. The CDR3 loop is CASSIVQASNYGYTF. CDR3 DNA sequence: TGTGCCAGTAGTATCGTTCAGGCCAGTAACTATGGCTACACCTTC.

This clone was recorded a few times. This rearrangement joins TRBV2 to TRBJ1-2; the D gene is possibly TRBD1 (5 bases). This CDR3 contains 14 residues. Germline V gene lookup returns CDR1 SNHLY and CDR2 FYNNEI. V was clipped by 6 bases and J by 13 bases, with 24 bases between them. CDR3 amino acids: CASRPLGAGRYGTF. The CDR3 nucleotides read TGTGCCAGCAGGCCGCTTGGGGCAGGGAGGTATGGCACCTTC. Supplemented by reference TRBV2 and TRBJ1-2, the full variable domain reads EPEVTQTPSHQVTQMGQEVILRCVPISNHLYFYWYRQILGQKVEFLVSFYNNEISEKSEIFDDQFSVERPDGSNFTLKIRSTKLEDSAMYFCASRPLGAGRYGTFGSGTRLTVV.

In nucleotides, the CDR3 is TGTGCCAGCAGCTTGGAAGGGGGCACTGAAGCTTTCTTT. It translates to CASSLEGGTEAFF. The J gene is TRBJ1-1, the V gene TRBV5-5; TRBD1 might be the D (6 bases). The CDR3 has 13 residues. Germline V gene data show CDR1 as SGHKS and CDR2 as YYEKEE (reference sequence). V was cut by 0 bases and J by 4 bases, with 7 bases left in between.

J is TRBJ1-3 and V is TRBV7-2; D is possibly TRBD1 (5 bases). The length of the CDR3 is 16 residues. Germline CDR1 reads SGHTA; CDR2 reads FQGNSA. V was shortened by 0 bases and J by 4 bases, with 13 bases between the two germline ends. In DNA, the CDR3 is TGTGCCAGCAGCTTAGCGGTGGGACTATCCGGAAACACCATATATTTT. It is translated as CASSLAVGLSGNTIYF.

In its sample, this clone was seen once. V usage is TRBV4-1 and J usage is TRBJ1-2; D remains ambiguous. Germline loops: CDR1 MGHRA, CDR2 YSYEKL. The length of the CDR3 is 15 residues. With 0 bases removed from V and 4 bases from J, the gap between germline ends came to 12 bases. This CDR3 is CASSQDRSTAYGYTF. CDR3 in DNA: TGCGCCAGCAGCCAAGATAGGAGCACAGCCTATGGCTACACCTTC.

V is TRBV6-5 and J is TRBJ2-7; weak D call: TRBD2 (5 bases). V dropped 6 bases and J dropped 2 bases, with 14 bases sitting between them. CDR3 length: 14 amino acids. Per the germline V gene, CDR1 is MNHEY and CDR2 is SVGAGI. CDR3 nucleotide sequence: TGTGCCAGCAGCCCCCGGGGAAGTGCCTACGAGCAGTACTTC. This sequence encodes CASSPRGSAYEQYF.

The rearrangement uses TRBV19 and TRBJ1-1; no firm D call. The V and J ends lost 6 bases and 6 bases respectively, with 14 bases between them. The CDR3 runs 13 residues. The germline V gene encodes CDR1 LNHDA and CDR2 SQIVND (reference sequence). CDR3: CASRPGSSSEAFF. In DNA, the CDR3 is TGTGCCAGTAGGCCTGGATCTAGCTCTGAAGCTTTCTTT. The whole variable domain, remainder taken from reference TRBV19 and TRBJ1-1, is DGGITQSPKYLFRKEGQNVTLSCEQNLNHDAMYWYRQDPGQGLRLIYYSQIVNDFQKGDIAEGYSVSREKKESFPLTVTSAQKNPTAFYLCASRPGSSSEAFFGQGTRLTVV.

In its sample, this clone was seen a few times. The chain links TRBV5-1 to TRBJ2-3; the D gene is possibly TRBD2 (5 bases). This CDR3 has 15 amino acids. Between the trimmed V and J ends, which lost 0 bases and 1 base, there was a span of 9 bases. Germline V gives CDR1 SGHRS, CDR2 YFSETQ. The CDR3 loop reads CASSLGEWGTDTQYF. In DNA form, the CDR3 reads TGCGCCAGCAGCTTGGGGGAGTGGGGCACAGATACGCAGTATTTT.

V and J are TRBV15 and TRBJ1-1; D not resolved. V was trimmed by 3 bases and J by 3 bases, leaving 14 bases between them. There are 15 residues in the CDR3. CDR1 and CDR2 (germline): LNHNV, YYDKDF (reference sequence). CDR3 amino acids: CATSRGLPFDTEAFF. Here the CDR3 DNA reads TGTGCCACCAGCAGGGGTTTACCTTTCGACACTGAAGCTTTCTTT.

Only one count was recorded for this clone. V gene TRBV19 combines with J gene TRBJ2-3; TRBD2 matches at 9 bases. Losses at the gene ends were 2 bases for V and 0 bases for J; bases not matched to a gene: 3. Germline CDR1 is LNHDA and CDR2 is SQIVND (reference sequence). This CDR3 is built from 16 residues. CDR3 amino acids: CASSILAGASTDTQYF. Written as DNA, the CDR3 is TGTGCCAGTAGTATATTAGCGGGGGCCAGCACAGATACGCAGTATTTT.